This T cell receptor (beta chain) was found in a study of blood T cells in healthy people across ages (dated by TCRdb to between 2015 and 2017). Describing the broader study: In model experiments, template switching captured roughly one uniquely barcoded TCR beta cDNA molecule for every two T cells. Using deep sequencing normalized with unique cDNA molecular identifiers, the study measured how TCR beta repertoire diversity changes with age. Four age groups were formed from the donors: young (average approximately 15 years), middle-aged (around 40), aged (about 62) and long-lived (about 75). To avoid experimental bias, donors of different ages were distributed randomly across sequencing lanes. For two donors (one aged 18 to 30 and one aged 80 or older), the study analyzed two additional independent replicas of 1 million unique cDNA reads from the same blood draw. What the work shows at the level of the full study, not this receptor alone: A strong correlation was found between observed TCR beta diversity and the percentage of naive T cells measured by flow cytometry. Donor CMV infection status was unknown, potentially confounding age-related changes in expanded clonotypes. Bulk unsorted PBMC profiling prevented conclusive comparison of naive and antigen-experienced compartments. The long-lived group showed more naive CD4+ T cells, fewer expanded clones and increased TCR diversity than the aged group, suggesting age selection. Observed TCR beta diversity per million T cells fell roughly linearly with age, and a significant reduction was already apparent by age roughly 40. Total diversity estimates from one million sequenced T cells were considered lower bounds and underestimates.

Libraries came from 5' RACE. TCRdb shows the sequencer as Illumina HiSeq 2500. A second PCR of roughly 6 to 11 cycles was run with a J-beta primer mix and a sample-barcoded 5' primer. A template-switch 5' adaptor carrying 12 random nucleotides introduced a unique molecular identifier onto each TCR beta cDNA molecule. At least 2.5 million CDR3-containing paired-end reads were obtained from each sample. All of the RNA was converted into first-strand cDNA using the Mint cDNA synthesis kit, with a TRBC-specific oligonucleotide serving as the primer. After uracil-DNA glycosylase treatment, a first 18-cycle PCR used universal primers M1SS and BC2_uni_R on all cDNA. As for how the authors treated the data: For normalization, 1 million high-quality reads, each with a distinct molecular identifier, were randomly selected from each sample. Reads sharing molecular identifiers were discarded rather than binned into consensus sequences. CDR3 identification, clonotype clustering and error correction used MiTCR with a Q25 quality threshold and the strictest error-elimination algorithm. A nonparametric unseen species model with Euler transformation was used to estimate lower-bound total TCR beta diversity. TCRdb handled the public reads itself, with Q25 trimming in fastp and clone calling in MiXCR, and kept productive beta chains. Identical CDR3 proteins give one entry, which carries the most common genes and DNA. What appears here as the V and J calls and clone size reflects TCRdb's work, not the paper's. The sample yields over 1,500,000 distinct CDR3 sequences; about 50% were counted once. Together, the top ten hold 2.1% of the sample.

The approximately 39 donors, aged about 6 to 95 years, were systemically healthy Caucasian individuals from Russia. Around 9.7 milliliters of peripheral blood were collected from each donor into EDTA-treated Vacutainer tubes. PBMCs were isolated by Ficoll-Paque density-gradient centrifugation, with at least 6 million obtained per sample. Trizol reagent was used to extract total RNA from the PBMCs, yielding at least 6 micrograms per sample. The percentages of naive CD45RAhigh/CD27high T cells were determined by flow cytometry on a PBMC aliquot from every donor. The junction shows trimming of 3 bases on V and 8 bases on J, plus 17 bases between the germline ends. The CDR3 runs 15 residues from the cysteine to the phenylalanine. The entry retains the CDR3 DNA only, 45 bases that are in frame from base 1. A note on this clonotype: It has no known antigen specificity. The input lacks base qualities; no much larger clone sits a single base away.

Material: blood. The chain is assembled from TRBV12-3 or TRBV12-4 and TRBJ2-4; the D element might be TRBD1 or TRBD2, as each aligns at 6 bases. The sequence was obtained from a woman in her thirties or forties in good health. Here is the DNA: TGTGCCAGCAGTTTTGGGGGGCGCGGATGGGACATTCAGTACTTC. The resulting protein is CASSFGGRGWDIQYF.